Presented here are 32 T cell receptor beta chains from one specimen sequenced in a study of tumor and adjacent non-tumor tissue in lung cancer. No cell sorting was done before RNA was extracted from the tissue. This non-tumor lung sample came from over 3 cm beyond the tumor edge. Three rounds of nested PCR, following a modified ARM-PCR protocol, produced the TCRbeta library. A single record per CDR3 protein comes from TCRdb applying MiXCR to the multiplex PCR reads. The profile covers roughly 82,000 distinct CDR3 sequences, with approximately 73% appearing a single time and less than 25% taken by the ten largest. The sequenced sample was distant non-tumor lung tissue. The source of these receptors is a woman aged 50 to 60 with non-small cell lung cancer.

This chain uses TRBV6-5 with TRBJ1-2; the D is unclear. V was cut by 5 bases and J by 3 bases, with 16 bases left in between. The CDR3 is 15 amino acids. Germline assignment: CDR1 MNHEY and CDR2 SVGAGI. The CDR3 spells CASSPDIKFDYGYTF. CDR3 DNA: TGTGCCAGCAGTCCCGACATAAAGTTCGACTATGGCTACACCTTC.

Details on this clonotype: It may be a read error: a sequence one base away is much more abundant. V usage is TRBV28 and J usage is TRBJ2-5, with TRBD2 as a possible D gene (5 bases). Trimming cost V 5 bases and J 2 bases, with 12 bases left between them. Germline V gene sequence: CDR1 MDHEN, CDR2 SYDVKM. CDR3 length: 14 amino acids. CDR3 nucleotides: TGTGCCAGCAGTCCCGGAGAGGGACAAGAGACCCAGTACTTC. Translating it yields CASSPGEGQETQYF.

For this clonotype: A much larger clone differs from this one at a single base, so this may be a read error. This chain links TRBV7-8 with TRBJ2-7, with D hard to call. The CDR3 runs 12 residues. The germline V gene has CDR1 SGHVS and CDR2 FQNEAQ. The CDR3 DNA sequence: TGTGTCAGCAGCTTTGGTGGTTACGAGCAGTACTTC. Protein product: CVSSFGGYEQYF.

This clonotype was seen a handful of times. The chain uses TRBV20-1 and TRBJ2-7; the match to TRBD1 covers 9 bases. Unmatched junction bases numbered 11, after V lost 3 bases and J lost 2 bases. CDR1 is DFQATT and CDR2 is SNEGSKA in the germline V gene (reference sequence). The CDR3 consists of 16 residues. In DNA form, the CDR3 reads TGCAGTGCTAGTCCCGGGACAGGGACCCAGGCCTACGAGCAGTACTTC. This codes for CSASPGTGTQAYEQYF.

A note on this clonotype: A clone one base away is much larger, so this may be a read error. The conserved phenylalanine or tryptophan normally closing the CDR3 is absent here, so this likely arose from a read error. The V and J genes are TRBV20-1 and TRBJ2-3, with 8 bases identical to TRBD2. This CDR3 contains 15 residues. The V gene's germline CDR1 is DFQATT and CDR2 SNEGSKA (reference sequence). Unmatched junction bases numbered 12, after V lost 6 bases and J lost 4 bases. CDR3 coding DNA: TGCAGTGCCATACACCCCGGGACTAGTCCAGATACGCAGTATTAT. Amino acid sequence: CSAIHPGTSPDTQYY.

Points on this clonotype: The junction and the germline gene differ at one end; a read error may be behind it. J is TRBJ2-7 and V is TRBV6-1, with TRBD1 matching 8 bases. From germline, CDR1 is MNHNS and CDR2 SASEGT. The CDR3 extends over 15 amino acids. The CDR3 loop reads CASSGRDRRIYEQYF. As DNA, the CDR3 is TGTGCTAGCAGTGGGCGGGACAGGAGGATCTACGAGCAGTACTTC.

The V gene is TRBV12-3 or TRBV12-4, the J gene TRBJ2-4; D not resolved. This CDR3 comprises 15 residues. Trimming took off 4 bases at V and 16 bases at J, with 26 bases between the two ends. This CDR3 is CASSSGAIDDVPIYF. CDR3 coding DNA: TGTGCCAGCAGTTCAGGAGCGATAGACGATGTGCCAATTTACTTC.

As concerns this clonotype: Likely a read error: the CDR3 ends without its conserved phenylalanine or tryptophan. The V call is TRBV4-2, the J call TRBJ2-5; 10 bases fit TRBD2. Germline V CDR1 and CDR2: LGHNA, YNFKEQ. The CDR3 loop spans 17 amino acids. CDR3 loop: CSNSQVPSGSVGETQYL. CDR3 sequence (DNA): TGTTCCAACAGCCAAGTACCTAGCGGGAGTGTAGGAGAGACCCAGTACTTA.

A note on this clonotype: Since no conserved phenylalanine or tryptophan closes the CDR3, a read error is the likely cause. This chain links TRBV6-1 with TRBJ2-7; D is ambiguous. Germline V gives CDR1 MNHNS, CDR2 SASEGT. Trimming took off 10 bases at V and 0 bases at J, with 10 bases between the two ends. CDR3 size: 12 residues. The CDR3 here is CANKPSSYEQYL. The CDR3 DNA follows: TGTGCCAACAAGCCGAGCTCCTACGAGCAGTACCTC.

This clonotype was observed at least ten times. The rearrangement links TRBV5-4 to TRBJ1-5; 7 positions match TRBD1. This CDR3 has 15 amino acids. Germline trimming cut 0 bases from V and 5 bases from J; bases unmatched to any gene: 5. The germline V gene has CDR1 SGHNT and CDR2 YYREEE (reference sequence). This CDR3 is CASSLGGQHDQPQHF. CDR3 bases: TGTGCCAGCAGCTTGGGGGGACAGCATGATCAGCCCCAGCATTTT.

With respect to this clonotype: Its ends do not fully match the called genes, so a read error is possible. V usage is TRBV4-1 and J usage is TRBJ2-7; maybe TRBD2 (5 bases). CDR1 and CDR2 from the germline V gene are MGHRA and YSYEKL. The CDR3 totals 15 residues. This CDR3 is CASSQTLTDSYKQYF. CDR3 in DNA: TGCGCTAGCAGCCAAACCCTGACGGACTCCTACAAGCAGTACTTC.

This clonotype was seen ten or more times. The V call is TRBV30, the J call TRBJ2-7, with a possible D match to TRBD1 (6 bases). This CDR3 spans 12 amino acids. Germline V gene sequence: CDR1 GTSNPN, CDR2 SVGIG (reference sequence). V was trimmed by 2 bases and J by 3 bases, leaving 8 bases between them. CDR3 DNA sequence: TGTGCCTGGAGTCTACAGGGCTACGAGCAGTACTTC. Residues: CAWSLQGYEQYF.

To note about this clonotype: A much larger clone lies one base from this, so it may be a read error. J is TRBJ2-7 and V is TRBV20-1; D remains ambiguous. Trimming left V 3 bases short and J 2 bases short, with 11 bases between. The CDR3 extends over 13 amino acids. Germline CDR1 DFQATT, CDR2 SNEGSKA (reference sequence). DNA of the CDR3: TGCAGTGCTAGTCCTGCAGAGACCTACGAGCAGTACTTC. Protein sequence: CSASPAETYEQYF.

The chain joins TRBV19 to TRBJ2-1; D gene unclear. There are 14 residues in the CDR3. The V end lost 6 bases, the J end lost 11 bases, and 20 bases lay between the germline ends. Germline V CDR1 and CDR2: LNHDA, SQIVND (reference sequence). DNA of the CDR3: TGTGCCAGTAGAGGGTACTCAGAGGCCGGTAAGCAGTTCTTC. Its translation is CASRGYSEAGKQFF.

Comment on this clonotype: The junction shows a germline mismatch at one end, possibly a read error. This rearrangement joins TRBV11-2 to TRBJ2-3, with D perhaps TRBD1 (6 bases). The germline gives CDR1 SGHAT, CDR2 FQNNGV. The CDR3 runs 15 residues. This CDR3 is CAISLGSPGDHTQYF. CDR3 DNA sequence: TGTGCCATCAGCTTAGGGTCCCCAGGGGACCATACGCAGTATTTT.

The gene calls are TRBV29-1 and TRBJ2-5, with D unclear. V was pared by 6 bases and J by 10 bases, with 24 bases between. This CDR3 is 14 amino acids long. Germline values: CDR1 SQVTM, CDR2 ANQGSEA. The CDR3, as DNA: TGCAGCGTCGAGGACGGCTCAAACCTAGAGGTCCAGTACTTC. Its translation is CSVEDGSNLEVQYF. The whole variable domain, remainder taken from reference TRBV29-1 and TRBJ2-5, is SAVISQKPSRDICQRGTSLTIQCQVDSQVTMMFWYRQQPGQSLTLIATANQGSEATYESGFVIDKFPISRPNLTFSTLTVSNMSPEDSSIYLCSVEDGSNLEVQYFGPGTRLLVL.

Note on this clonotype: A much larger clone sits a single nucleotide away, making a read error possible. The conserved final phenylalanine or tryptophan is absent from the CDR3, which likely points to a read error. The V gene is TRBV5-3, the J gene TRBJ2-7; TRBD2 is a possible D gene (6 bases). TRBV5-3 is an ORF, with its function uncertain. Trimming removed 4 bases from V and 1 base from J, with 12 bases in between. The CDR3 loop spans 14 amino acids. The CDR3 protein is CARSLRDFSYEQYI. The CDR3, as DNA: TGTGCCAGAAGCCTCCGGGACTTTTCCTACGAGCAGTACATC.

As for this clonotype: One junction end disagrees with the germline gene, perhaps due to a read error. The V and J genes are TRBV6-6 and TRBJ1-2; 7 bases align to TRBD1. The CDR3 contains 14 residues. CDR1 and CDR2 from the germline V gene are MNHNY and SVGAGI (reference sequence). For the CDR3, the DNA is TGCGCCAGCAGTCCTGGGACAGCTAACTATGACTACACCTTC. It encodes CASSPGTANYDYTF.

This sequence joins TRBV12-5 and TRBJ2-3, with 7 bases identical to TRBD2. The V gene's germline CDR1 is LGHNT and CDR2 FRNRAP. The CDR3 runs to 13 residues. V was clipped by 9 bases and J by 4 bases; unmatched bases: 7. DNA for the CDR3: TGTGCTAGCGGTATGGGGGGGTCAGATACGCAGTATTTT. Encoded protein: CASGMGGSDTQYF.

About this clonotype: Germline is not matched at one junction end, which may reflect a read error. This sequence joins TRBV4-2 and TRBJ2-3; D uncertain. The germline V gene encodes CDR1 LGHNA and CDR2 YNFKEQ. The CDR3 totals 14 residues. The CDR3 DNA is TGTACCAGCAGCGATCAGAGTAGCACAGATACGCAGTACTTT. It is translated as CTSSDQSSTDTQYF.

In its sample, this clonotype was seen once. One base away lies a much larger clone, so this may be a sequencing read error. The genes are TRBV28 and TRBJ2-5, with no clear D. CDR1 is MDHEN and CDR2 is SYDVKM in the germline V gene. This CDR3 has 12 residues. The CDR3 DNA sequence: TGTACCAGCACCTCGATAGGGGAGACCCAGTACTTC. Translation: CTSTSIGETQYF.

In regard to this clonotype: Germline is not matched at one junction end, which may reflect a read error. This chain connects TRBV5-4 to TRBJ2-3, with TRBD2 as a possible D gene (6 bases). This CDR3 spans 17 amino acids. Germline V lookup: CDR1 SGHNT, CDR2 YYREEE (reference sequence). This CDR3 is CASSFGSRRGSTDTQCF. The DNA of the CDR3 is TGTGCCAGCAGCTTCGGATCTCGGCGGGGTAGTACAGATACGCAGTGTTTT.

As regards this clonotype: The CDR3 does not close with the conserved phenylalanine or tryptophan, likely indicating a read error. This CDR3 is CTSSYRVSSYNEQFL. DNA for the CDR3: TGTACCAGCAGCTACAGGGTCAGCTCCTACAATGAGCAGTTCCTC. The chain joins TRBV5-6 to TRBJ2-1, with D possibly TRBD1 on 6 matching bases. Germline V gene data show CDR1 as SGHDT and CDR2 as YYEEEE. This CDR3 spans 15 amino acids.

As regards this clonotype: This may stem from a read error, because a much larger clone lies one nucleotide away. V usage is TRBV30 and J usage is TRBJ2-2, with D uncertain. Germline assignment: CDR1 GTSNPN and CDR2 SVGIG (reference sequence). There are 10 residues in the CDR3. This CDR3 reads CVWSAGELFF. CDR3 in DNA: TGTGTCTGGAGTGCCGGGGAGCTGTTTTTT.

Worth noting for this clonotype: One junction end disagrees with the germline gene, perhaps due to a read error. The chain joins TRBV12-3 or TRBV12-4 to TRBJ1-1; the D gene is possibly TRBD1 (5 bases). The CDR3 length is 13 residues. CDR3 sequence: CVSSGTMNTEACF. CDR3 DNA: TGTGTCAGCAGTGGGACTATGAACACTGAAGCTTGCTTT.

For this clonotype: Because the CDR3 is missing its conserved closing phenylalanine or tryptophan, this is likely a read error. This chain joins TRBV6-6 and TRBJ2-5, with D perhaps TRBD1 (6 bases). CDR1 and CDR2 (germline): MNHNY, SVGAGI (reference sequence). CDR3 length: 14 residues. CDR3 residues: CTSSDSDSQETQYY. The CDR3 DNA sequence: TGTACCAGCAGTGACTCGGACAGTCAGGAGACCCAGTACTAC.

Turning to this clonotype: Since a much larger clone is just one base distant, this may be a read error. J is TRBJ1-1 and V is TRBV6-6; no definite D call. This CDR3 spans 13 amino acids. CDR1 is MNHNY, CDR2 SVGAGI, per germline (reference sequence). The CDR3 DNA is TGTGCCAGCAGTTACTTTGGGAACACTGAAGCTTCCTTT. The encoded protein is CASSYFGNTEASF.

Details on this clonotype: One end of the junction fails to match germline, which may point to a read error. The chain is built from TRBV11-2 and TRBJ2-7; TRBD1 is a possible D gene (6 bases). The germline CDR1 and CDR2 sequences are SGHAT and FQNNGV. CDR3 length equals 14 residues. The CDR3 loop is CGSSLTGTACEQYF. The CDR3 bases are TGTGGCAGCAGCCTGACAGGCACTGCCTGCGAGCAGTACTTC.

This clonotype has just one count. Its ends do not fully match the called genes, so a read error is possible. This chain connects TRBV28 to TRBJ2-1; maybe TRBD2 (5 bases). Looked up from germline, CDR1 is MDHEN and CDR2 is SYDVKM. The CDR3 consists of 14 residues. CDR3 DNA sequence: TGTGCCAGCAGGCCCGGGGAGACGGGGAATGATCAGTTCTTC. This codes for CASRPGETGNDQFF. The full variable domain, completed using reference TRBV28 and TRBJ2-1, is DVKVTQSSRYLVKRTGEKVFLECVQDMDHENMFWYRQDPGLGLRLIYFSYDVKMKEKGDIPEGYSVSREKKERFSLILESASTNQTSMYLCASRPGETGNDQFFGPGTRLTVL.

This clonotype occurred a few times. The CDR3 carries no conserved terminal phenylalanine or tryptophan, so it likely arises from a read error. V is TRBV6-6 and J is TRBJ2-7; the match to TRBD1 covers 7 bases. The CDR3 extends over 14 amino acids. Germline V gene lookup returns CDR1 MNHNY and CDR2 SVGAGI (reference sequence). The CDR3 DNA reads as TGTGCCAGCAGCAGCCGGGACAGCACCTATGAGCAGTACTTA. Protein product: CASSSRDSTYEQYL.

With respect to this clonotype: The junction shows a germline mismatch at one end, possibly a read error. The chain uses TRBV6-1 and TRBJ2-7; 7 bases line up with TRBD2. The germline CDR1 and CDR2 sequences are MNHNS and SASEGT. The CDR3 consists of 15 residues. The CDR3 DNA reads TGTGCCAGCAGTGAAAGAAAGCGGGGACCCTACGAGCGGTACTTC. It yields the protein CASSERKRGPYERYF.

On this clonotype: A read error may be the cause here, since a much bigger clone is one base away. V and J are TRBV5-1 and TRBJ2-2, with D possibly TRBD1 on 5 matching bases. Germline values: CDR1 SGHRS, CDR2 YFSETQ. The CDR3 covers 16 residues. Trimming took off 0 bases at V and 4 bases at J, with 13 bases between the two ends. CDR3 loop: CASSLEEPGSTGELFF. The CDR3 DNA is TGCGCCAGCAGCTTGGAAGAGCCAGGGTCCACCGGGGAGCTGTTTTTT.